The 5 T cell receptor beta chains presented below share a single source sample, sequenced in a study of shared clonotypes between healthy human individuals. Some clones are missing from TCRdb's copy, which holds only in-frame ones; the method was immunoSEQ multiplex PCR. The sample holds roughly 2.6 million clones, approximately 90% seen once. Material for sequencing was naive CD4+ T cells sorted from blood. As to subset: CD45RA+ positively selected. The receptors were sampled from a man younger than 35 in good health.

J is TRBJ2-1 and V is TRBV19, with 9 positions matching TRBD1. The germline CDR1 and CDR2 sequences are LNHDA and SQIVND (reference sequence). Trimming cost V 8 bases and J 3 bases; bases outside gene matches: 5. The CDR3 spans 14 residues. Here the CDR3 DNA reads TGTGCCAGTCGACGACAGGGGGGCTACAATGAGCAGTTCTTC. Its translation: CASRRQGGYNEQFF.

The chain uses TRBV6-6 and TRBJ2-7; 8 bases match TRBD2. The CDR3 runs 14 residues. Germline assignment: CDR1 MNHNY and CDR2 SVGAGI (reference sequence). Trimming cost V 0 bases and J 13 bases; bases outside gene matches: 11. The CDR3 DNA reads as TGTGCCAGCAGTTACTCGTCAGCGGGAGTAACTGGATACTTC. Protein: CASSYSSAGVTGYF.

The genes are TRBV5-1 and TRBJ2-1; TRBD2 agrees at 12 bases. Germline CDR1 SGHRS, CDR2 YFSETQ. V lost 3 bases and J lost 0; bases outside the gene matches: 7. This CDR3 contains 18 residues. The CDR3 loop is CASSSTSGGRSSYNEQFF. The CDR3 coding sequence is TGCGCCAGCAGCTCGACTAGCGGGGGCCGCAGCTCCTACAATGAGCAGTTCTTC.

CDR3 nucleotide sequence: TGTGCCTGGAGACCCGAGATTAACTATGGCTACACCTTC. Residues: CAWRPEINYGYTF. The V call is TRBV30, the J call TRBJ1-2; no clear D. V lost 3 bases to trimming and J lost 1 base, with 9 bases between them. The length of the CDR3 is 13 residues. Germline V gene sequence: CDR1 GTSNPN, CDR2 SVGIG (reference sequence).

This clone came up once. The same CDR3 arises from other DNA sequences in this sample as well. This rearrangement joins TRBV27 to TRBJ2-7; D unresolved. Trimming left V 3 bases short and J 0 bases short, with 12 bases between. CDR1 is MNHEY, CDR2 SMNVEV, per germline (reference sequence). This CDR3 is 15 amino acids long. DNA of the CDR3: TGTGCCAGCAGTTTGACGTGGGCTAGCTCCTACGAGCAGTACTTC. Translation gives CASSLTWASSYEQYF.